This T cell receptor beta chain stems from a study of Ad26.COV2.S vaccination and SARS-CoV-2 variants. Study in general: Donor participated within the Ad26.COV2.S arm of the COV1001 trial. The study gave Ad26.COV2.S intramuscularly, once or twice 56 days apart. Findings and limits, study-wide: Vaccine and placebo recipients had similar non-spike TCR breadth.

This CDR3 is 11 amino acids long. The V gene lost 2 bases and the J gene lost 8 bases, with 6 bases spanning the gap. CDR1 is SNHLY and CDR2 is FYNNEI in the germline V gene. With regard to this clone: The target antigen is unknown.

Measured with immunoSEQ multiplex PCR; TCRdb has only the in-frame clones, and not every one. The sample lists 300,000 to 400,000 clones; 87% were seen once. Stated treatment: some 19 received Ad26.COV2.S at low or high dose, single or two shots; about five received placebo; per-sample allocation not given. It was on day 63 after the first vaccine or placebo injection that samples were taken. This specimen consisted of peripheral blood, obtained in a trial of Ad26.COV2.S vaccine versus placebo. The V gene is TRBV2, the J gene TRBJ1-2, with D unresolved. This TCR was sampled from a person between 18 and 59 years old who received the Ad26.COV2.S COVID-19 vaccine or a placebo. The CDR3 bases are TGTGCCAGCAGTGAATTTGAGGGCTACACCTTC. This sequence encodes CASSEFEGYTF.